In its sample, the clone carrying this T cell receptor (beta chain) was seen many times. The antigen is unknown. The data are from a study of identical twins. TCRdb analysed the 5' RACE reads with MiXCR anew, one entry per CDR3 protein. This sample has around 510,000 distinct CDR3 sequences, with around an eighth found just once. Notes on the study in general: Excess sharing between twins was weaker in beta out-of-frame sequences. For cord blood, abundant beta clonotypes had fewer insertions, unlike memory repertoires, which showed none.

These data are also associated with another study on yellow fever vaccine responses in identical twins.

The sequenced sample consisted of CD4+ T cells sorted from blood. The origin of this receptor is a woman under 30 in good health.

In DNA form, the CDR3 reads TGCGCCAGCAGTATAAACGGACCCACAGATACGCAGTATTTT. Protein: CASSINGPTDTQYF. The J gene is TRBJ2-3, the V gene TRBV5-1; no clear D. V was clipped by 5 bases and J by 2 bases, with 12 bases between them. CDR1 is SGHRS and CDR2 is YFSETQ in the germline V gene. The CDR3 has 14 amino acids. Full variable domain (remainder filled in from reference TRBV5-1 and TRBJ2-3): KAGVTQTPRYLIKTRGQQVTLSCSPISGHRSVSWYQQTPGQGLQFLFEYFSETQRNKGNFPGRFSGRQFSNSRSEMNVSTLELGDSALYLCASSINGPTDTQYFGPGTRLTVL.